One sample yielded the 8 T cell receptor beta chains listed below, sequenced in a study of high-grade serous ovarian cancer treatment subgroups. Here immunoSEQ multiplex PCR was the method, and the copy in TCRdb shows in-frame clones only, minus some. The table records around 3,200 clones, roughly 60% of them present only once. The tumor samples were collected prior to definitive surgery or chemotherapy. Sequenced: tumor tissue. All receptors come from a human donor with high-grade serous ovarian cancer.

This clone has only a few counts. V is TRBV19 and J is TRBJ2-2; D gene unclear. This CDR3 is built from 13 residues. In germline, CDR1 is LNHDA, CDR2 SQIVND (reference sequence). Deletions cut 7 bases from V and 0 bases from J, with 6 bases between. The DNA for the CDR3 is TGTGCCAGTACTGGCCCGAACACCGGGGAGCTGTTTTTT. Its translation: CASTGPNTGELFF.

CDR3 in amino acids: CASSPRTGIYEKLFF. The CDR3 DNA reads as TGTGCCAGCAGTCCTAGGACGGGAATTTATGAAAAACTGTTTTTT. This rearrangement joins TRBV6-6 to TRBJ1-4; D unresolved. Per the germline V gene, CDR1 is MNHNY and CDR2 is SVGAGI (reference sequence). V lost 5 bases, J lost 6 bases, and 16 bases lay in between. The CDR3 totals 15 residues.

This chain connects TRBV6-5 to TRBJ2-5; D possibly uses TRBD1 or TRBD2 (5 bases each). The CDR3 extends over 15 amino acids. The germline V gene encodes CDR1 MNHEY and CDR2 SVGAGI. V gave up 4 bases and J gave up 5 bases, with 17 bases separating them. The CDR3 sequence: CASSSYGAGHETQYF. The CDR3 DNA reads as TGTGCCAGCAGTTCCTACGGGGCCGGCCATGAGACCCAGTACTTC.

The chain recombines TRBV5-5 with TRBJ1-6, with D possibly being TRBD1 (5 bases). This CDR3 comprises 13 residues. From germline, CDR1 is SGHKS and CDR2 YYEKEE (reference sequence). The germline V and J ends were trimmed by 5 bases and 5 bases, with 8 bases remaining between them. The CDR3 DNA sequence: TGTGCCAGCAGAAGGGACGATAATTCACCCCTCCACTTT. It yields the protein CASRRDDNSPLHF.

This clone was seen only a few times. This chain links TRBV6-6 with TRBJ1-5; D is unresolved. Looked up from germline, CDR1 is MNHNY and CDR2 is SVGAGI (reference sequence). V was clipped by 2 bases and J by 7 bases, with 6 bases between them. This CDR3 is 12 amino acids long. The DNA for the CDR3 is TGTGCCAGCAGTTACGTTTCGCAGCCCCAGCATTTT. Protein sequence: CASSYVSQPQHF.

V gene TRBV27 combines with J gene TRBJ1-1, with D possibly being TRBD1 (5 bases). Germline-derived CDR1 and CDR2 are MNHEY and SMNVEV (reference sequence). V gave up 4 bases and J gave up 6 bases, with 15 bases separating them. There are 14 residues in the CDR3. The chain's CDR3 is CASSSQGGLAEAFF. The CDR3 DNA is TGTGCCAGCAGTTCGCAGGGAGGGCTTGCTGAAGCTTTCTTT.

The rearrangement links TRBV19 to TRBJ1-6; no clear D gene. The CDR3 covers 12 residues. Germline V CDR1 and CDR2: LNHDA, SQIVND (reference sequence). V lost 7 bases and J lost 9, with 10 bases in between. The CDR3 nucleotides are TGTGCCAGTAACCTCGGAGGTTCACCCCTCCACTTT. It codes for CASNLGGSPLHF.

The chain combines TRBV11-2 with TRBJ1-5; TRBD1 might be the D (5 bases). Germline loops: CDR1 SGHAT, CDR2 FQNNGV. The CDR3 has 15 residues. Trimming took off 5 bases at V and 8 bases at J, with 19 bases between the two ends. CDR3 residues: CASSPSGLSAEPQHF. CDR3 DNA sequence: TGTGCCAGCAGCCCGTCGGGACTCTCAGCGGAGCCCCAGCATTTT.